One and the same sample provided the 32 T cell receptor beta chains below, sequenced in a study of PD-1 blockade in classical Hodgkin lymphoma. Sequenced by immunoSEQ multiplex PCR; TCRdb stores in-frame clones only, minus some. The sample has 55,000 to 80,000 clones, approximately 90% seen once; the top ten hold roughly an eighth. After autologous stem cell transplantation all patients relapsed, and prior brentuximab vedotin exposure differed between cohorts. The specimen was peripheral blood mononuclear cells (PBMCs), collected at baseline. Source of these receptors: a human donor with classical Hodgkin lymphoma.

The chain employs TRBV6-5 and TRBJ1-2, with 7 positions matching TRBD1. After removal of 6 bases from V and 2 bases from J, the junction contained 9 bases not matched to a gene. The CDR3 loop spans 15 amino acids. Per the germline V gene, CDR1 is MNHEY and CDR2 is SVGAGI. CDR3 protein: CASRPSQGGNYGYTF. CDR3 bases: TGTGCCAGCAGGCCCTCCCAGGGGGGCAACTATGGCTACACCTTC.

For the CDR3, the DNA is TGTGCCAGCAGCTCCCGGCAGATAACGCCCTCACCCCTCCACTTT. Amino acid sequence: CASSSRQITPSPLHF. The chain uses TRBV7-2 and TRBJ1-6, with D hard to call. V was trimmed by 4 bases and J by 10 bases, leaving 17 bases between them. Germline lookup yields CDR1 SGHTA and CDR2 FQGNSA. CDR3 length: 15 amino acids. Full variable domain (rest looked up from reference TRBV7-2 and TRBJ1-6): GAGVSQSPSNKVTEKGKDVELRCDPISGHTALYWYRQSLGQGLEFLIYFQGNSAPDKSGLPSDRFSAERTGGSVSTLTIQRTQQEDSAVYLCASSSRQITPSPLHFGNGTRLTVT.

This sequence joins TRBV9 and TRBJ1-1; D might be TRBD1 (5 bases). The CDR3 is 17 amino acids. CDR1 SGDLS and CDR2 YYNGEE come from the germline V gene. The V end lost 4 bases, the J end lost 2 bases, and 21 bases lay between the germline ends. The CDR3 loop reads CASSPRVRTGENTEAFF. The DNA for the CDR3 is TGTGCCAGCAGCCCCAGAGTCAGGACGGGGGAAAACACTGAAGCTTTCTTT.

This chain uses TRBV5-1 with TRBJ2-2; D is possibly TRBD1 or TRBD2 (6 bases each). The germline gives CDR1 SGHRS, CDR2 YFSETQ. The CDR3 covers 15 residues. The V gene lost 2 bases and the J gene lost 4 bases, with 12 bases spanning the gap. The CDR3 sequence: CASSLGGGITGELFF. Written as DNA, the CDR3 is TGCGCCAGCAGCTTAGGAGGGGGGATCACCGGGGAGCTGTTTTTT. Full variable domain (remainder filled in from reference TRBV5-1 and TRBJ2-2): KAGVTQTPRYLIKTRGQQVTLSCSPISGHRSVSWYQQTPGQGLQFLFEYFSETQRNKGNFPGRFSGRQFSNSRSEMNVSTLELGDSALYLCASSLGGGITGELFFGEGSRLTVL.

V is TRBV7-9 and J is TRBJ2-7, with 7 bases lining up with TRBD1. The CDR3 has 14 residues. With V trimmed by 5 bases and J by 3 bases, 7 bases remained unmatched. CDR1 is SEHNR and CDR2 is FQNEAQ in the germline V gene (reference sequence). DNA for the CDR3: TGTGCCAGCAGCCAACCGGGACAGAACTACGAGCAGTACTTC. Translated, it gives CASSQPGQNYEQYF.

To note about this clone: Its ends do not fully match the called genes, so a read error is possible. This sequence joins TRBV4-3 and TRBJ2-1; D is perhaps TRBD2 (5 bases). Germline CDR1 reads LGHNA; CDR2 reads YSLEER. The CDR3 totals 16 residues. CDR3 bases: TGCGCCAGCAGCCAAGATCTAGACTACTCCTTCAATGAGCAGTTCTTC. It translates to CASSQDLDYSFNEQFF.

This chain links TRBV25-1 with TRBJ2-1; possibly TRBD1 for D (6 bases). Trimming cost V 4 bases and J 5 bases, with 12 bases left between them. This CDR3 is built from 14 residues. Germline lookup yields CDR1 MGHDK and CDR2 SYGVNS. CDR3 amino acids: CASSGVRGHNEQFF. CDR3 nucleotides: TGTGCCAGCAGTGGGGTCAGGGGCCACAATGAGCAGTTCTTC.

A remark on this clone: This CDR3 is also generated by other DNA sequences in the sample. This chain links TRBV21-1 with TRBJ2-3; TRBD2, the table's D call, lacks a check against the DNA. TRBV21-1 is a pseudogene. The CDR3 has 15 residues. CDR3 region: CASSKLAGLTDTQYF. In DNA form, the CDR3 reads TGTGCCAGCAGCAAACTAGCGGGGCTCACAGATACGCAGTATTTT.

The chain links TRBV27 to TRBJ2-1; 14 positions match TRBD2. Germline CDR1 and CDR2: MNHEY and SMNVEV (reference sequence). The CDR3 length is 18 residues. J was trimmed by 4 bases and V by 5 bases; bases with no gene match: 10. CDR3 sequence: CASSPGLAGGPEYNEQFF. The CDR3 region has the DNA TGTGCCAGCAGTCCCGGACTAGCGGGGGGCCCGGAGTACAATGAGCAGTTCTTC.

Judged by abundance, this clone is large. The V gene is TRBV15, the J gene TRBJ1-6; D possibly corresponds to TRBD1 (6 bases). The V end was cut by 5 bases, the J end by 7 bases, with 12 bases between. CDR3 size: 14 residues. Looked up from germline, CDR1 is LNHNV and CDR2 is YYDKDF (reference sequence). CDR3 in amino acids: CATSGGATNSPLHF. Here the CDR3 DNA reads TGTGCCACCAGCGGGGGGGCTACCAATTCACCCCTCCACTTT.

This sequence joins TRBV4-2 and TRBJ2-1, with no clear D. The V end was cut by 4 bases, the J end by 1 base, with 11 bases between. CDR3 size: 15 residues. CDR1 is LGHNA and CDR2 is YNFKEQ in the germline V gene. The CDR3 bases are TGTGCCAGCAGCCCCCAAGTACTTTCCTACAATGAGCAGTTCTTC. Its translation is CASSPQVLSYNEQFF.

The CDR3 loop is CASSGTGPNTIYF. The CDR3 nucleotides are TGTGCCAGCAGCGGGACAGGGCCTAACACCATATATTTT. The V gene is TRBV13, the J gene TRBJ1-3, with 9 bases that match TRBD1. This CDR3 contains 13 residues. After removal of 5 bases from V and 7 bases from J, the junction contained 3 bases not matched to a gene. CDR1 PRHDT and CDR2 FYEKMQ come from the germline V gene (reference sequence).

The gene calls are TRBV21-1 and TRBJ2-4; the table's TRBD2 call for D was not verified on the DNA. TRBV21-1 is described as a pseudogene. The CDR3 runs to 14 residues. The CDR3 DNA sequence: TGTGCCAGCAGCAAAAGGGTTGCGGGAAACATTCAGTACTTC. Translation gives CASSKRVAGNIQYF.

The rearrangement links TRBV29-1 to TRBJ2-3; D is undetermined. Trimming removed 2 bases at V and 3 bases at J, with 15 bases between. The CDR3 runs 15 residues. CDR1 and CDR2 from the germline V gene are SQVTM and ANQGSEA. The CDR3 sequence: CSVELGQFGTDTQYF. The DNA for the CDR3 is TGCAGCGTTGAATTGGGTCAGTTCGGGACAGATACGCAGTATTTT.

This clone was detected only once. V and J are TRBV5-1 and TRBJ2-7; D perhaps matches TRBD2 (5 bases). The germline V gene has CDR1 SGHRS and CDR2 YFSETQ. This CDR3 has 12 amino acids. Trimming cost V 6 bases and J 6 bases, with 13 bases left between them. The CDR3 nucleotides read TGCGCCAGCACACGAACGGGGAGCGAGCAGTACTTC. Protein sequence: CASTRTGSEQYF.

The chain couples TRBV30 to TRBJ1-2; 8 nucleotides agree with TRBD1. This CDR3 has 13 amino acids. J was trimmed by 9 bases and V by 2 bases; bases with no gene match: 8. Germline V gene sequence: CDR1 GTSNPN, CDR2 SVGIG (reference sequence). The CDR3 DNA reads TGTGCCTGGAGTCGTCAGGGGGCAAGGAGCTACACCTTC. This translates into CAWSRQGARSYTF. The whole variable domain, filled in from reference TRBV30 and TRBJ1-2, reads SQTIHQWPATLVQPVGSPLSLECTVEGTSNPNLYWYRQAAGRGLQLLFYSVGIGQISSEVPQNLSASRPQDRQFILSSKKLLLSDSGFYLCAWSRQGARSYTFGSGTRLTVV.

The gene calls are TRBV6-1 and TRBJ1-1; D is undetermined. This CDR3 has 14 residues. CDR1 and CDR2 (germline): MNHNS, SASEGT. V lost 2 bases to trimming and J lost 5 bases, with 12 bases between them. The CDR3 DNA reads as TGTGCCAGCAGTGAAAGATTTGAAGGGACTGAAGCTTTCTTT. This sequence encodes CASSERFEGTEAFF.

The chain links TRBV5-5 to TRBJ2-5, with 7 bases fitting TRBD2. Trimming at V came to 4 bases and at J to 1 base, leaving 16 bases not matched to a gene. Germline CDR1 SGHKS, CDR2 YYEKEE (reference sequence). The CDR3 is 18 residues long. The CDR3 region is CASSPGVGSGASQETQYF. CDR3 DNA: TGTGCCAGCAGCCCGGGGGTGGGAAGCGGGGCCTCCCAAGAGACCCAGTACTTC.

The chain carries TRBV19 and TRBJ2-3, with unresolved D. The CDR3 has 12 amino acids. Germline CDR1 LNHDA, CDR2 SQIVND (reference sequence). Trimming took 3 bases from V and 5 from J, leaving 6 bases between them. The chain's CDR3 is CASSMGLDTQYF. The CDR3 nucleotides are TGTGCCAGTAGTATGGGATTAGATACGCAGTATTTT.

The chain couples TRBV9 to TRBJ1-1, with a tentative D call TRBD1 (6 bases). CDR3 size: 14 residues. V lost 3 bases to trimming and J lost 2 bases, with 11 bases between them. Germline CDR1 is SGDLS and CDR2 is YYNGEE. The CDR3 nucleotides read TGTGCCAGCAGCGGATACAGGGATAACACTGAAGCTTTCTTT. Translation: CASSGYRDNTEAFF. Together with reference TRBV9 and TRBJ1-1, the CDR3 gives the full variable domain: DSGVTQTPKHLITATGQRVTLRCSPRSGDLSVYWYQQSLDQGLQFLIQYYNGEERAKGNILERFSAQQFPDLHSELNLSSLELGDSALYFCASSGYRDNTEAFFGQGTRLTVV.

The chain recombines TRBV25-1 with TRBJ2-3; D possibly corresponds to TRBD1 (5 bases). This CDR3 region has 14 residues. With 4 bases removed from V and 2 bases from J, the gap between germline ends came to 10 bases. The V gene's germline CDR1 is MGHDK and CDR2 SYGVNS. This CDR3 reads CASSVQGNTDTQYF. CDR3 sequence (DNA): TGTGCCAGCAGTGTCCAGGGTAACACAGATACGCAGTATTTT.

The CDR3 DNA is TGCGCCAGCAGCTTGATGGAGAGTGTAAGGTACGAGCAGTACTTC. Its translation: CASSLMESVRYEQYF. The gene calls are TRBV5-1 and TRBJ2-7, with D unclear. The CDR3 extends over 15 amino acids. Between the trimmed V and J ends, which lost 1 base and 4 bases, there was a span of 15 bases. Germline-derived CDR1 and CDR2 are SGHRS and YFSETQ.

The chain couples TRBV6-1 to TRBJ1-2, with TRBD1 matching over 8 bases. CDR1 MNHNS and CDR2 SASEGT come from the germline V gene. The CDR3 loop spans 13 amino acids. V was clipped by 4 bases and J by 5 bases; unmatched bases: 3. DNA for the CDR3: TGTGCCAGCAGTGTTGACAGGGGTTATGGCTACACCTTC. Translation gives CASSVDRGYGYTF.

The CDR3 DNA sequence: TGTGCCAGCAGCTTAGAAGGGAGCACTGAAGCTTTCTTT. This codes for CASSLEGSTEAFF. V is TRBV11-3 and J is TRBJ1-1; D gene ambiguous. V lost 0 bases and J 4 bases, leaving 6 bases between the germline ends. The CDR3 has 13 residues. CDR1 is SGHNT, CDR2 YENEEA, per germline.

The chain recombines TRBV6-6 with TRBJ2-3, with 11 bases that match TRBD1. CDR3 size: 15 residues. CDR1 is MNHNY, CDR2 SVGAGI, per germline (reference sequence). The V and J ends lost 5 bases and 4 bases, in that order; junction bases with no gene match: 5. The DNA of the CDR3 is TGTGCCAGCAGTAGGGACAGGGGGGGCGCAGATACGCAGTATTTT. The encoded protein is CASSRDRGGADTQYF.

This clone was found once. V gene TRBV19 combines with J gene TRBJ1-4; possible D gene TRBD1, 6 bases. The CDR3 covers 14 residues. V was clipped by 6 bases and J by 7 bases, with 15 bases between them. CDR1 is LNHDA, CDR2 SQIVND, per germline (reference sequence). Written as DNA, the CDR3 is TGTGCCAGTAGACCGACAGGTCTCGGTGAAAAACTGTTTTTT. Translated, it gives CASRPTGLGEKLFF. Together with reference TRBV19 and TRBJ1-4, the CDR3 gives the full variable domain: DGGITQSPKYLFRKEGQNVTLSCEQNLNHDAMYWYRQDPGQGLRLIYYSQIVNDFQKGDIAEGYSVSREKKESFPLTVTSAQKNPTAFYLCASRPTGLGEKLFFGSGTQLSVL.

CDR3 protein: CAGEWGQEGYEQYF. The CDR3 coding sequence is TGTGCCGGGGAATGGGGACAGGAGGGCTACGAGCAGTACTTC. The chain carries TRBV30 and TRBJ2-7; 8 positions agree with TRBD1. The germline gives CDR1 GTSNPN, CDR2 SVGIG (reference sequence). This CDR3 comprises 14 residues. V gave up 8 bases and J gave up 3 bases; unmatched junction bases: 12. The variable domain in full, completed from reference TRBV30 and TRBJ2-7, reads SQTIHQWPATLVQPVGSPLSLECTVEGTSNPNLYWYRQAAGRGLQLLFYSVGIGQISSEVPQNLSASRPQDRQFILSSKKLLLSDSGFYLCAGEWGQEGYEQYFGPGTRLTVT.

This clone was counted once. The genes are TRBV9 and TRBJ1-3; tentatively, D is TRBD1 (5 bases). The CDR3 loop spans 15 amino acids. Trimming pared 3 bases from V and 2 bases from J, leaving 12 bases between. Germline lookup yields CDR1 SGDLS and CDR2 YYNGEE. CDR3 nucleotide sequence: TGTGCCAGCAGCGCCCCCGGGGGGGCTGGAAACACCATATATTTT. The encoded protein is CASSAPGGAGNTIYF.

J is TRBJ2-5 and V is TRBV11-2; tentatively, D is TRBD2 (6 bases). V dropped 0 bases and J dropped 1 base, with 9 bases sitting between them. The CDR3 consists of 15 residues. Per the germline V gene, CDR1 is SGHAT and CDR2 is FQNNGV. As DNA, the CDR3 is TGTGCCAGCAGCTTAGAACCGGGGGTCCAAGAGACCCAGTACTTC. It translates to CASSLEPGVQETQYF.

The chain uses TRBV6-5 and TRBJ1-2; 9 bases agree with TRBD1. Germline lookup yields CDR1 MNHEY and CDR2 SVGAGI. V shed 5 bases, J shed 4 bases, and the junction held 2 bases outside the gene matches. CDR3 length: 13 amino acids. CDR3 amino acids: CASSLTGGYGYTF. The CDR3 DNA sequence: TGTGCCAGCAGTCTGACAGGGGGCTATGGCTACACCTTC.

The chain couples TRBV9 to TRBJ2-2, with a weak D call TRBD1 (6 bases). This CDR3 contains 15 residues. The germline V gene has CDR1 SGDLS and CDR2 YYNGEE. V was clipped by 0 bases and J by 1 base, with 7 bases between them. CDR3 sequence reads: CASSVEQGNTGELFF. Here the CDR3 DNA reads TGTGCCAGCAGCGTAGAACAGGGGAACACCGGGGAGCTGTTTTTT.

V is TRBV6-1 and J is TRBJ2-2; a possible D gene is TRBD2 (5 bases). The CDR3 has 14 residues. Trimming removed 11 bases from V and 1 base from J, with 14 bases in between. Germline lookup yields CDR1 MNHNS and CDR2 SASEGT. CDR3: CAGGLGVNTGELFF. The CDR3 nucleotides are TGTGCCGGCGGGTTGGGCGTGAACACCGGGGAGCTGTTTTTT.